This T cell receptor (beta chain) was recorded in a study of regulatory T cells in long-lasting Graves disease. Study overall: It was over 5 years of antithyroid drugs, with positive TSH receptor antibodies, that meant persistent Graves' disease.

CDR3 length: 18 residues. V was pared by 6 bases and J by 7 bases, with 31 bases between. CDR1 DFQATT and CDR2 SNEGSKA come from the germline V gene (reference sequence). This clonotype was seen a handful of times. CDR3-region Arm-PCR and iRepertoire HTBI primers produced the TCR beta libraries. TCRdb itself ran the multiplex PCR reads through MiXCR, one entry per CDR3 protein. Altogether hundreds of thousands of distinct CDR3 sequences are present, roughly 20% being singletons, with the ten largest covering 7.8%. Described time point: persistent/refractory GD, antithyroid drugs over 5 years with positive TRAb. With RNA extracted from PBMCs as input, the TCR library was made.

Sequencing was performed on peripheral blood mononuclear cells (PBMCs), taken when the disease was refractory, from a patient treated with antithyroid drugs. This clonotype was sampled from a female donor with Graves disease. This chain joins TRBV20-1 and TRBJ1-5; D is possibly TRBD1 (6 bases). The CDR3: CSALKGGGSWRDGQPQHF. The CDR3 DNA follows: TGCAGTGCCCTTAAGGGGGGTGGCTCATGGCGAGATGGGCAGCCCCAGCATTTT.